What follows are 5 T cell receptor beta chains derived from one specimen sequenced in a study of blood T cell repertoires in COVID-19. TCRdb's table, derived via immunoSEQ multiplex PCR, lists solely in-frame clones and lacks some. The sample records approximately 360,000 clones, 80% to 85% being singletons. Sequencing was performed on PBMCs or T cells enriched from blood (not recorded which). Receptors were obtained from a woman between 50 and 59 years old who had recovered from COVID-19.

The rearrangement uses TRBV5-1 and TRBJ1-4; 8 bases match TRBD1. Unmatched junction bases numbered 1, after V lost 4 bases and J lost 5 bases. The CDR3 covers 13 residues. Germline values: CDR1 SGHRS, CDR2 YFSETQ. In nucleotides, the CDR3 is TGCGCCAGCAGCGACAGGGGAAATGAAAAACTGTTTTTT. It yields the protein CASSDRGNEKLFF. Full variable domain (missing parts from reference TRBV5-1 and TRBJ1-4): KAGVTQTPRYLIKTRGQQVTLSCSPISGHRSVSWYQQTPGQGLQFLFEYFSETQRNKGNFPGRFSGRQFSNSRSEMNVSTLELGDSALYLCASSDRGNEKLFFGSGTQLSVL.

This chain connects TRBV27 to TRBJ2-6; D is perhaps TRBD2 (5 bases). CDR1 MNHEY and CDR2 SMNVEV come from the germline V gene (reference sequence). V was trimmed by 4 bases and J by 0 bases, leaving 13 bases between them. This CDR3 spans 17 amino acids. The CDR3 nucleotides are TGTGCCAGCAGTTCTTACCTGGGGAGCTCTGGGGCCAACGTCCTGACTTTC. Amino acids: CASSSYLGSSGANVLTF.

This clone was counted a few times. The CDR3 is CASSYFWTGAEGAFF. In nucleotides, the CDR3 is TGTGCCAGCAGTTACTTTTGGACAGGGGCAGAGGGGGCTTTCTTT. This chain uses TRBV6-5 with TRBJ1-1, with 9 bases lining up with TRBD1. This CDR3 region has 15 residues. The germline V gene has CDR1 MNHEY and CDR2 SVGAGI. V lost 1 base to trimming and J lost 11 bases; unmatched junction nucleotides: 11.

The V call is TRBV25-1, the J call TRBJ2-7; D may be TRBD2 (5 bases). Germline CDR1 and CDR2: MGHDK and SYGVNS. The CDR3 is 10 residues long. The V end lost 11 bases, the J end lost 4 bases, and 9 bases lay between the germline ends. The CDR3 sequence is CAGWRYEQYF. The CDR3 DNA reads TGTGCCGGTTGGAGGTACGAGCAGTACTTC.

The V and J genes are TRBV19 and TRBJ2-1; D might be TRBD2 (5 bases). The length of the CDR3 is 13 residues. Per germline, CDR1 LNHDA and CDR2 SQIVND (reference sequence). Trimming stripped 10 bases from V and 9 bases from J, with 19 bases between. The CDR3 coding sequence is TGTGCCACCACCTCCCGGGGAGATGGTGAGCAGTTCTTC. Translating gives CATTSRGDGEQFF.